Only a few counts were recorded for the clone carrying this TCR beta chain. This sample is drawn from a study of patients and donors after allogeneic stem cell transplantation. TCRdb called the RT-PCR reads again in MiXCR, with one record for every CDR3 protein. The sample lists about 160,000 distinct CDR3 sequences; roughly 31% were seen once. The sequencing sample was made of blood, either unsorted or a sorted T cell fraction (not recorded which). This receptor was obtained from a human donor who was either an allogeneic HSCT recipient or a stem cell or donor lymphocyte infusion donor (not recorded which). It is not recorded whose cells these are; they may come from a transplant donor.

The CDR3 sequence: CASSATRVGGYTF. CDR3 coding DNA: TGTGCCAGCAGCGCCACGCGGGTCGGGGGCTACACCTTC. J is TRBJ1-2 and V is TRBV14; no reliable D call. This CDR3 spans 13 amino acids. V was cut by 5 bases and J by 8 bases, with 15 bases left in between. The germline CDR1 and CDR2 sequences are SGHDN and FVKESK.